Below, one T cell receptor beta chain is given with its context. This clonotype was seen more than once but under ten times. Its antigen is still unknown. No base quality information exists; no much larger clone differs at one position. Sequencing was carried out with an Illumina NovaSeq 6000. cDNA libraries for TCRalpha and TCRbeta were prepared by 5'RACE using constant-segment primers, with sample barcodes and unique molecular identifiers added. RNA was extracted from every sample with Trizol reagent. Amplification of the libraries took two PCR steps, and the second step added a second sample barcode plus Illumina TruSeq adapters. Sequencing of libraries was performed on an Illumina NovaSeq with 2 x 150 bp paired-end reads. Under the source paper's analysis protocol: Reads were demultiplexed and collapsed into UMI-guided consensus sequences with migec v1.2.7. With mixcr v2.1.11, UMI consensuses were aligned to TRA and TRB V and J templates and assembled into clonotypes. A clonotype was counted as expanded or contracted only when both edgeR and NoisET called the clonotype significant, with the noise models trained on biological replicates. edgeR calls used a false discovery rate-adjusted p below 0.01 and a log2 fold-change threshold of 1. As an exploratory analysis of dynamics, max-normalized trajectories of the 1000 most abundant clonotypes were examined by PCA with hierarchical clustering. The CD4 or CD8 phenotype of responding clones was assigned using the separately sequenced CD4+ and CD8+ repertoires. TCRdb itself trimmed the public reads at Q25 with fastp, ran MiXCR and retained productive beta chains. Records with the same CDR3 protein are collapsed into one entry carrying the most frequent genes and DNA. The V and J calls, along with clone size, are taken from TCRdb and not from the paper's own processing. This sample lists around 80,000 distinct CDR3 sequences; about 15% were detected once. Of the sample, roughly 30% is held by the ten largest clones.

CDR1 DFQATT and CDR2 SNEGSKA were looked up in the germline V gene (reference sequence). Counted from cysteine to phenylalanine, this CDR3 has 13 amino acids. The retained sequence is limited to the CDR3, 39 bases, with the frame set at the first base. V loses 5 bases, J loses 4 bases, and the germline ends lie 14 bases apart. Ficoll-Paque density gradient centrifugation was used to isolate PBMCs. The sample is drawn from a study of T-cell memory formation after mild COVID-19 (dated by TCRdb to the early 2020s). Looking at the study overall: TCR sequence clusters from the two donors were largely donor specific. In two donors, T-cell clones that expanded and contracted after mild COVID-19 were tracked by sequencing TCRalpha and TCRbeta repertoires over time. Two young, previously healthy adult volunteers made up the cohort, one male and one female. What the authors observed across the whole study: The second-wave clones that peaked on day 37 were not confirmed to be SARS-CoV-2 specific. Clones that contracted from day 15 to 85 showed balanced CD4/CD8 phenotypes, whereas a second wave of clones that expanded from day 15 to 37 leaned towards CD4+. The study covered only a couple of mild cases, and larger cohorts including severe cases with pre-infection samples were considered necessary. Some responding clones were found in pre-infection memory, which suggests that pre-existing cross-reactive memory T cells took part in the SARS-CoV-2 response. Contracting CD4+ clones were located mainly in the CM and EM memory subsets, whereas CD8+ clones were found to be enriched in EMRA.

The TCR was taken from an adult woman who had mild COVID-19 (a few samples of this study predate the infection). The sample titles of this study are shuffled in the database, so cell type and time point are left out; the donor was told from shared clones. The chain couples TRBV20-1 to TRBJ1-2; the best D guess is TRBD1, with 6 bases matching. Sequencing used PBMCs or a T cell subset sorted from them (not recorded which). The nucleotide sequence reads as follows: TGCAGTGCTGAGGGGGAGGAGGGCTATGGCTACACCTTC. Its protein product is CSAEGEEGYGYTF.